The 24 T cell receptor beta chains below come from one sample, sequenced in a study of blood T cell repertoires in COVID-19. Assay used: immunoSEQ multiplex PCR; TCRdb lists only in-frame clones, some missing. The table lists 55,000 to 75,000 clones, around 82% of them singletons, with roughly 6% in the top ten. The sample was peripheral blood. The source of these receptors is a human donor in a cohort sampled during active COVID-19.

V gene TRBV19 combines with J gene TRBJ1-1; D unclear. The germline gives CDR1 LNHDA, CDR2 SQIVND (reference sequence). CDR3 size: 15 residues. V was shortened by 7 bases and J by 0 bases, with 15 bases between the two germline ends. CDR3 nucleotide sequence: TGTGCCAGTAAAATTACGGCGGGCATGAACACTGAAGCTTTCTTT. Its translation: CASKITAGMNTEAFF.

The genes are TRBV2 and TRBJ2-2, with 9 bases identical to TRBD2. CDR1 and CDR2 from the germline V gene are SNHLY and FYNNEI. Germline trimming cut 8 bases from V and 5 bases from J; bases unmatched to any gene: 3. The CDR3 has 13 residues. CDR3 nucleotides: TGTGCCAGCGGGACTAGCAGGACCGGGGAGCTGTTTTTT. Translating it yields CASGTSRTGELFF.

The CDR3 reads CASSLRLEGGYTF. CDR3 nucleotides: TGTGCCAGCAGCTTAAGGCTTGAGGGAGGCTACACCTTC. The V and J genes are TRBV5-5 and TRBJ1-2; D is unresolved. Germline V CDR1 and CDR2: SGHKS, YYEKEE (reference sequence). The CDR3 is made up of 13 amino acids. Between the trimmed V and J ends, which lost 2 bases and 8 bases, there was a span of 13 bases.

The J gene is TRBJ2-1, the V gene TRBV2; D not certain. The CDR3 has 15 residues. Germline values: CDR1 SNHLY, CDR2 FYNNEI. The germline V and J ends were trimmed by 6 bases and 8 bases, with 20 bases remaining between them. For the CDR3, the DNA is TGTGCCAGCAGAGCCATAAACATAGCTCCCCATGAGCAGTTCTTC. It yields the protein CASRAINIAPHEQFF. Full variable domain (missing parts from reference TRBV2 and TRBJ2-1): EPEVTQTPSHQVTQMGQEVILRCVPISNHLYFYWYRQILGQKVEFLVSFYNNEISEKSEIFDDQFSVERPDGSNFTLKIRSTKLEDSAMYFCASRAINIAPHEQFFGPGTRLTVL.

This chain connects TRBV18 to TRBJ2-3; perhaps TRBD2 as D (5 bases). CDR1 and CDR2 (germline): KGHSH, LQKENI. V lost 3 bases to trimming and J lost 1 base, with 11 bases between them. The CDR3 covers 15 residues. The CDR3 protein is CASSPLGGGTDTQYF. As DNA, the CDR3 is TGTGCCAGCTCACCTCTCGGAGGAGGCACAGATACGCAGTATTTT.

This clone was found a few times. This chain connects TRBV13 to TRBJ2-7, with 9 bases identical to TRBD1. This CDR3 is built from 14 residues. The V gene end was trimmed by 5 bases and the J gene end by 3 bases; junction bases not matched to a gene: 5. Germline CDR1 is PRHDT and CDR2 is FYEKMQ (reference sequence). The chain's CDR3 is CASSEQGAVYEQYF. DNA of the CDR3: TGTGCCAGCAGCGAACAGGGGGCGGTCTACGAGCAGTACTTC. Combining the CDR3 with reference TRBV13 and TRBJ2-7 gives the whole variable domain AAGVIQSPRHLIKEKRETATLKCYPIPRHDTVYWYQQGPGQDPQFLISFYEKMQSDKGSIPDRFSAQQFSDYHSELNMSSLELGDSALYFCASSEQGAVYEQYFGPGTRLTVT.

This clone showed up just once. The DNA of the CDR3 is TGTGCCAGCAGCTTACAACCCTACAGGGCAGCCTACGAGCAGTACTTC. Protein product: CASSLQPYRAAYEQYF. The chain joins TRBV13 to TRBJ2-7, with D possibly matching TRBD1 (6 bases). The germline V gene encodes CDR1 PRHDT and CDR2 FYEKMQ (reference sequence). V gave up 2 bases and J gave up 2 bases, with 16 bases separating them. This CDR3 spans 16 amino acids.

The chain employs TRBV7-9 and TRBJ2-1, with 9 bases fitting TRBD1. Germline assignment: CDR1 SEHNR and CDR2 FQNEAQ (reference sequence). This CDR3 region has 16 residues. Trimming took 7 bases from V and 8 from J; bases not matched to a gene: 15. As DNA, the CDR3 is TGTGCCAGCACCCCTCCCCGACAGGGGGTTCGGGATGAGCAGTTCTTC. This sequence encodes CASTPPRQGVRDEQFF.

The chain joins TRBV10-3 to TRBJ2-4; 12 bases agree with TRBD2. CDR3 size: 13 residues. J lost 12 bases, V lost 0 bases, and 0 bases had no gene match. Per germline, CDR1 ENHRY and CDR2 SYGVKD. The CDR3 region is CAISESLAGGQYF. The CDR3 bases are TGTGCCATCAGTGAGTCACTAGCGGGAGGTCAGTACTTC.

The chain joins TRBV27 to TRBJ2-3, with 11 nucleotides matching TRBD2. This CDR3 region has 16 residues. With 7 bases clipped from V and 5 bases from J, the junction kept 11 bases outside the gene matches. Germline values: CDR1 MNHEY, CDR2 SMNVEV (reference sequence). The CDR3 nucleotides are TGTGCCAGCAAGGTTGAGGTAGCGGGAGGGAGAGATACGCAGTATTTT. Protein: CASKVEVAGGRDTQYF.

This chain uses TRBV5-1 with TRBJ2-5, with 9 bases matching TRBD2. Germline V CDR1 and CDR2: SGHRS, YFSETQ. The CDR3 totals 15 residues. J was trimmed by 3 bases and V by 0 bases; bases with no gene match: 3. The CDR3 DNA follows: TGCGCCAGCAGCTTGGAGGCTAGCGGGGAAGAGACCCAGTACTTC. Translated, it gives CASSLEASGEETQYF.

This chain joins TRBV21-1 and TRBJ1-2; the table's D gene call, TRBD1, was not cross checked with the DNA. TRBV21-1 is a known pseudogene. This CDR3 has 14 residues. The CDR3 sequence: CASSMRQGAGGYTF. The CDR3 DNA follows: TGTGCCAGCAGCATGCGACAGGGGGCAGGCGGCTACACCTTC.

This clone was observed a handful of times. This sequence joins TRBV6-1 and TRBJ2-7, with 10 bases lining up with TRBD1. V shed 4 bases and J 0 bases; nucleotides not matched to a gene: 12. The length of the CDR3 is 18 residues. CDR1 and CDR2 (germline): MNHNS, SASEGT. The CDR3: CASSGIPDRGLTSYEQYF. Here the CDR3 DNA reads TGTGCCAGCAGTGGGATCCCTGACAGGGGGCTTACCTCCTACGAGCAGTACTTC.

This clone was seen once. In nucleotides, the CDR3 is TGTGCCTGCGCCGGACAGGGACCAGTAGCCAAAAACATTCAGTACTTC. Translated, it gives CACAGQGPVAKNIQYF. The chain employs TRBV19 and TRBJ2-4, with TRBD1 matching over 8 bases. Trimming removed 11 bases from V and 0 bases from J; junction bases left unmatched: 12. The CDR3 covers 16 residues. The germline CDR1 and CDR2 sequences are LNHDA and SQIVND (reference sequence).

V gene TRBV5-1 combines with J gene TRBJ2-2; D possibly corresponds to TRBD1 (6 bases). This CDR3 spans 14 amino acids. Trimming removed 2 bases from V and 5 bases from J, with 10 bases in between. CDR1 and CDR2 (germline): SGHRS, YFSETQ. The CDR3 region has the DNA TGCGCCAGCAGCTTCAGGGGATCGACCGGGGAGCTGTTTTTT. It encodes CASSFRGSTGELFF.

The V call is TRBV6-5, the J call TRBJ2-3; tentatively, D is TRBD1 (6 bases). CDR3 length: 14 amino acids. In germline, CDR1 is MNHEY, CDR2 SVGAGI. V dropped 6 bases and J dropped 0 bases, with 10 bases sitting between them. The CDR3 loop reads CASRRTGSTDTQYF. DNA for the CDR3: TGTGCCAGCAGGAGAACAGGGAGCACAGATACGCAGTATTTT.

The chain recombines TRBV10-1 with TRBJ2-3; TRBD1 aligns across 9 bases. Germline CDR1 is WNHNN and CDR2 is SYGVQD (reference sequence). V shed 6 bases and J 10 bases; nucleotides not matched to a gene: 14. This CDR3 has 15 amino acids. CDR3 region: CASRDRGSREESQYF. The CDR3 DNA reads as TGCGCCAGCAGGGACAGGGGATCACGGGAGGAATCGCAGTATTTT.

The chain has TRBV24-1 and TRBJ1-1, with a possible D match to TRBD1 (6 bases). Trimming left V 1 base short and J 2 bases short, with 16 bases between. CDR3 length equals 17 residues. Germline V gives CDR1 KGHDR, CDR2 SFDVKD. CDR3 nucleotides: TGTGCCACCAGTGATTTACGACGGGGGGCAGATAACACTGAAGCTTTCTTT. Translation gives CATSDLRRGADNTEAFF.

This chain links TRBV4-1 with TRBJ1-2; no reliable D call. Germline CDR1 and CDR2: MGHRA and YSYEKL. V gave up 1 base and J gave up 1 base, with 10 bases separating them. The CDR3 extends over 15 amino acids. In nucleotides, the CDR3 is TGCGCCAGCAGCCAAGCGGGGTTTCGTAACTATGGCTACACCTTC. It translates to CASSQAGFRNYGYTF.

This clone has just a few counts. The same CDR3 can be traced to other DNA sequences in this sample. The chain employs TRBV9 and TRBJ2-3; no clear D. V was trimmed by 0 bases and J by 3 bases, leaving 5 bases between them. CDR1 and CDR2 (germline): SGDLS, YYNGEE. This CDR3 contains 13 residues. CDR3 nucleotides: TGTGCCAGCAGCGTAGGAGAAACAGATACGCAGTATTTT. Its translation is CASSVGETDTQYF.

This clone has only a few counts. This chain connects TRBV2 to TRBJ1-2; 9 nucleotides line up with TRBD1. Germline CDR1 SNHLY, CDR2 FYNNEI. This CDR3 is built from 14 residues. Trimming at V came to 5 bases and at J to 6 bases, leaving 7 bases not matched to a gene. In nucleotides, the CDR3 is TGTGCCAGCAGTAGGACAGGGGAAGGGAATGGCTACACCTTC. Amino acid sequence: CASSRTGEGNGYTF.

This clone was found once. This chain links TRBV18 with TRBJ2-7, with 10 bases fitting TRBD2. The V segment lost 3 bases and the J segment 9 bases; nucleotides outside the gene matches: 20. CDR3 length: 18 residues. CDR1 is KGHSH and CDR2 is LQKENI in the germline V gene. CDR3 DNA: TGTGCCAGCTCACCCCGCCTAGCGGGGGAGGGAGGATCGCAGGGGCAGTACTTC. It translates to CASSPRLAGEGGSQGQYF.

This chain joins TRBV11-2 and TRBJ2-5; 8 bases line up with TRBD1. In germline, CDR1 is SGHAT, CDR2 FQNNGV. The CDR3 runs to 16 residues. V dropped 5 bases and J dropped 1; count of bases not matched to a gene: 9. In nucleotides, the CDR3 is TGTGCCAGCAGCCTCCTACCTGGACAGGGCCAAGAGACCCAGTACTTC. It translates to CASSLLPGQGQETQYF.

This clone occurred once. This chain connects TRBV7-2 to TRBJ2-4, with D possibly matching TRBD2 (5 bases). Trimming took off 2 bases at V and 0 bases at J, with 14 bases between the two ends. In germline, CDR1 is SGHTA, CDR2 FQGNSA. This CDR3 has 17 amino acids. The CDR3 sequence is CASSLTLGGLAKNIQYF. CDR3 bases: TGTGCCAGCAGCTTAACTTTAGGAGGTCTAGCCAAAAACATTCAGTACTTC.